This TCR beta chain was sequenced during a study of T cells in Graves' hyperthyroidism and ophthalmopathy. V was clipped by 4 bases and J by 8 bases, with 17 bases between them. This CDR3 is 14 amino acids long. Germline loops: CDR1 MNHEY, CDR2 SMNVEV (reference sequence). A remark on this clonotype: Its antigen remains unidentified.

Each diagnosis was grounded in clinical symptoms, serum thyroxine and TRAb, thyroid ultrasound, and orbital computed tomography. Sample collection date corresponds to first hyperthyroidism diagnosis, prior to any ophthalmopathy symptoms. Study-level findings and limits: Most thyroid clonotypes that were expanded above 0.001 also turned up in blood.

Amplification targeted TCR beta CDR3 regions from RNA transcripts. First-round RT-PCR targeting the TCR CDR3 was performed with the HTBI primer set. MiXCR, applied by TCRdb to the multiplex PCR reads, yields one record per CDR3 protein. This sample has 600,000 to 850,000 distinct CDR3 sequences; approximately 19% occur once, and the top ten carry over 15%. V is TRBV27 and J is TRBJ1-1, with D possibly matching TRBD1 (5 bases). Sequencing was carried out using blood. This TCR derives from a woman between 45 and 65 years old with Graves' hyperthyroidism that later progressed to Graves' ophthalmopathy. The CDR3 sequence is CASSSAGTLSEAFF. CDR3 coding DNA: TGTGCCAGCAGTTCCGCCGGGACGCTTTCGGAAGCTTTCTTT.